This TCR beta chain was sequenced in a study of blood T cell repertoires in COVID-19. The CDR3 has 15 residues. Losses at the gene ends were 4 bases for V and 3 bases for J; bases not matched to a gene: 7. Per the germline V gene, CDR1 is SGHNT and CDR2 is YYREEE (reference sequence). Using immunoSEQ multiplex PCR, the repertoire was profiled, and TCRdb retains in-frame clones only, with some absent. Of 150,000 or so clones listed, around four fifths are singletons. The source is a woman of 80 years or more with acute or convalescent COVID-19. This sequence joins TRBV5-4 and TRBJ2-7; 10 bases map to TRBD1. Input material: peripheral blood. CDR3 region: CASSPGQGRNYEQYF. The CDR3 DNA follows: TGTGCCAGCAGCCCGGGACAGGGGAGAAACTACGAGCAGTACTTC.